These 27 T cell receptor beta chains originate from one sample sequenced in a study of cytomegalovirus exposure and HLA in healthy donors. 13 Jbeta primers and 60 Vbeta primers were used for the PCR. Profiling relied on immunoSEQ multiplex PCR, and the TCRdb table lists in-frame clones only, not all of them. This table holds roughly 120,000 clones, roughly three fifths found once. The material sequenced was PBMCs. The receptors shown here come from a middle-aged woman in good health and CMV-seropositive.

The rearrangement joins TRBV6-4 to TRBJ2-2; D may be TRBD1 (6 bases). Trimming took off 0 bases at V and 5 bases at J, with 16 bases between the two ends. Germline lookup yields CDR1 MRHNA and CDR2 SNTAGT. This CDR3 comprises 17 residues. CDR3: CASSDSSGQSGTGELFF. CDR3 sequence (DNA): TGTGCCAGCAGTGACTCTTCTGGACAGTCAGGGACCGGGGAGCTGTTTTTT.

The CDR3 sequence is CASTLDPAGAEDTQYF. In DNA form, the CDR3 reads TGTGCCAGCACCCTAGACCCGGCGGGAGCTGAAGATACGCAGTATTTT. The rearrangement joins TRBV11-2 to TRBJ2-3; the match to TRBD2 covers 7 bases. J was trimmed by 5 bases and V by 7 bases; bases with no gene match: 15. This CDR3 spans 16 amino acids. In germline, CDR1 is SGHAT, CDR2 FQNNGV. The whole variable domain, remainder taken from reference TRBV11-2 and TRBJ2-3, is EAGVAQSPRYKIIEKRQSVAFWCNPISGHATLYWYQQILGQGPKLLIQFQNNGVVDDSQLPKDRFSAERLKGVDSTLKIQPAKLEDSAVYLCASTLDPAGAEDTQYFGPGTRLTVL.

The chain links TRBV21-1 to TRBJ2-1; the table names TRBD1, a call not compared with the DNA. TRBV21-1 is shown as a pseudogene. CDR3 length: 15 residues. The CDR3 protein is CASSPPPMDRIDQFF. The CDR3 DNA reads TGTGCCAGCAGCCCACCACCAATGGACAGGATCGACCAGTTCTTC.

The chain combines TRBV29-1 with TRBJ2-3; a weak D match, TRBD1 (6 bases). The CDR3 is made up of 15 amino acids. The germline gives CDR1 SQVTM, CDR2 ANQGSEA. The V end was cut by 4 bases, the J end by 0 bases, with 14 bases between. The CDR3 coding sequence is TGCAGCGTTGGGATGGACAGCCTTAGCACAGATACGCAGTATTTT. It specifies CSVGMDSLSTDTQYF.

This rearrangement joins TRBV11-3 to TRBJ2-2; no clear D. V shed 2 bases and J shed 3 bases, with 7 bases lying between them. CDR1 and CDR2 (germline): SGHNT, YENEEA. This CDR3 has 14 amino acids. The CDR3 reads CASSLSRDTGELFF. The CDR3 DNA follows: TGTGCCAGCAGCTTAAGTAGAGACACCGGGGAGCTGTTTTTT.

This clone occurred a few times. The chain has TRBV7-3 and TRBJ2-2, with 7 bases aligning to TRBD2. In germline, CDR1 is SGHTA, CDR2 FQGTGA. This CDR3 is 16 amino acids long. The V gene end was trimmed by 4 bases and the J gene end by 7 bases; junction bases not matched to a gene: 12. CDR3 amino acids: CASSSEPGLRGGELFF. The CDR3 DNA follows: TGTGCCAGCAGCTCTGAGCCGGGACTAAGGGGCGGGGAGCTGTTTTTT.

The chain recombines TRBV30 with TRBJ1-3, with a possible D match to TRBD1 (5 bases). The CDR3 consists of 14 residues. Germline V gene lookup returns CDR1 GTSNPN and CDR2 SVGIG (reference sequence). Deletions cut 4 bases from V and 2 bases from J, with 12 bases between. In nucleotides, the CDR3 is TGTGCCTGGAAGGAGACAGAACCTGGAAACACCATATATTTT. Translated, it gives CAWKETEPGNTIYF.

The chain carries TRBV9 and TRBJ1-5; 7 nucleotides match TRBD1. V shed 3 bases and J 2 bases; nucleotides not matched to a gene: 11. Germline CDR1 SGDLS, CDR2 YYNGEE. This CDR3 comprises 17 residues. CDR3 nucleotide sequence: TGTGCCAGCAGCGCGGGGACAGAGATTTGGGGCAATCAGCCCCAGCATTTT. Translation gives CASSAGTEIWGNQPQHF.

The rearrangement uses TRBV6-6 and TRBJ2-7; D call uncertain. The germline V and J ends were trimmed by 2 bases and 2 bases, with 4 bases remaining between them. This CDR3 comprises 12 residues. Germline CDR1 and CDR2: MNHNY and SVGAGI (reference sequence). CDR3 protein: CASSYDTYEQYF. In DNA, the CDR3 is TGTGCCAGCAGTTACGACACCTACGAGCAGTACTTC.

The CDR3 loop reads CASSSITQGITGNTIYF. The CDR3 region has the DNA TGTGCCAGCAGCTCCATTACCCAGGGAATAACTGGAAACACCATATATTTT. This chain links TRBV5-6 with TRBJ1-3; maybe TRBD1 (5 bases). The CDR3 is 17 amino acids. Germline CDR1 SGHDT, CDR2 YYEEEE. V was cut by 3 bases and J by 2 bases, with 18 bases left in between.

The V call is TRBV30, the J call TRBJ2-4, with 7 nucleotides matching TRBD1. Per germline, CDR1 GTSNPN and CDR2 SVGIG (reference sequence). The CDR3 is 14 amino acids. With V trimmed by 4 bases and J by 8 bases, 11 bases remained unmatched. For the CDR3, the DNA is TGTGCCTGGAACCCGGGACACAGGGGTGACATTCAGTACTTC. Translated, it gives CAWNPGHRGDIQYF.

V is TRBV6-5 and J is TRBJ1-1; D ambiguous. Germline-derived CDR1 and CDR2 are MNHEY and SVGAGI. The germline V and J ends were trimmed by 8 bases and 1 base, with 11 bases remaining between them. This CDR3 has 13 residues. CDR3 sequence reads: CASCGQPNTEAFF. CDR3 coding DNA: TGTGCCAGCTGTGGGCAACCGAACACTGAAGCTTTCTTT.

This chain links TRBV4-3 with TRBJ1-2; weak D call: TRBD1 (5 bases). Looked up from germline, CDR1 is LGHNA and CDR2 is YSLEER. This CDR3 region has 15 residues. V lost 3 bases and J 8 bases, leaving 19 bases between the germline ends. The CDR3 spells CASSHLTQGYGGYTF. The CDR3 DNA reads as TGCGCCAGCAGCCATCTCACCCAGGGATACGGAGGCTACACCTTC.

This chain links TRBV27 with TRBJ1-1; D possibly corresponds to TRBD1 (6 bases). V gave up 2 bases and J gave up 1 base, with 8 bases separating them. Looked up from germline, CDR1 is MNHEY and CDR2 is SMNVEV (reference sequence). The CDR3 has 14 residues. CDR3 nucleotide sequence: TGTGCCAGCAGTTTACAGGGGTCGAACACTGAAGCTTTCTTT. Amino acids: CASSLQGSNTEAFF.

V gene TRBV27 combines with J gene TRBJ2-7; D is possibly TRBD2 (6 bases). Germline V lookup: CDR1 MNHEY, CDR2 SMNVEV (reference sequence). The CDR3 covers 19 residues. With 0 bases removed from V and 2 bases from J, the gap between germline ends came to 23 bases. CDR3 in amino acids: CASSLSKSSAGRSAYEQYF. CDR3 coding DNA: TGTGCCAGCAGTTTATCGAAAAGTTCAGCGGGCAGGTCGGCCTACGAGCAGTACTTC.

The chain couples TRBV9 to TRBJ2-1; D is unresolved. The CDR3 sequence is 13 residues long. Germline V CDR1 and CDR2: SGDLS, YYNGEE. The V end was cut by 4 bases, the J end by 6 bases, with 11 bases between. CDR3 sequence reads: CASSPGPVNEQFF. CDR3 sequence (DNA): TGTGCCAGCAGCCCAGGTCCGGTCAATGAGCAGTTCTTC.

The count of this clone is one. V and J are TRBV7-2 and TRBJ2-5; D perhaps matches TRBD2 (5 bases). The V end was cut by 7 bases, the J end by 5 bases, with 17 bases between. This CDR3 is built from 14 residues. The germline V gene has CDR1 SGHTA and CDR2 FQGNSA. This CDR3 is CASNPAGPGETQYF. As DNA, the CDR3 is TGTGCCAGCAACCCAGCCGGGCCGGGGGAGACCCAGTACTTC.

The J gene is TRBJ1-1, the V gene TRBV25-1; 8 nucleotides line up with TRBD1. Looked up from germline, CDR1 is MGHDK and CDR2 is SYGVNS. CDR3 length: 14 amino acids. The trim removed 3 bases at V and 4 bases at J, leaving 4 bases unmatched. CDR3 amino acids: CASSEIDRGTEAFF. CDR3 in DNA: TGTGCCAGCAGTGAGATTGACAGGGGCACTGAAGCTTTCTTT.

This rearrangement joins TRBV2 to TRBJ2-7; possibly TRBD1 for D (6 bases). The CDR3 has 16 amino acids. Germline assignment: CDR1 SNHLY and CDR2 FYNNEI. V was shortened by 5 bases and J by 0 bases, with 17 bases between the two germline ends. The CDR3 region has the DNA TGTGCCAGCAGTCTTGGGACATTTGGAAGCTCCTACGAGCAGTACTTC. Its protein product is CASSLGTFGSSYEQYF.

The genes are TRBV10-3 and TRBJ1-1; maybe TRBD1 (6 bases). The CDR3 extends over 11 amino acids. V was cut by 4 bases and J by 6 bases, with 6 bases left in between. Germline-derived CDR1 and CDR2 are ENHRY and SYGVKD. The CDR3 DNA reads TGTGCCATCAGTGGGGGGCCTGAAGCTTTCTTT. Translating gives CAISGGPEAFF.

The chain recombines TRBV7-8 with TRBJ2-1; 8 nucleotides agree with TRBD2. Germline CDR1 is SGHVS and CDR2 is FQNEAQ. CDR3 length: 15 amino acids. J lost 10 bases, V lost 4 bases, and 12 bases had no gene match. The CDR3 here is CASSSNRISGIEQFF. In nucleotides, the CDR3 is TGTGCCAGCAGCTCAAACAGGATTAGCGGGATAGAGCAGTTCTTC.

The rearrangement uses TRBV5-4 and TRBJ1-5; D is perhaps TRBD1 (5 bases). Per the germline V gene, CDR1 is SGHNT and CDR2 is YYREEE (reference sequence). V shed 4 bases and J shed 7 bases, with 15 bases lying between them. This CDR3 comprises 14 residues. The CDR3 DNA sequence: TGTGCCAGCAGCCGAATGGGGTCAGGGCAGCCCCAGCATTTT. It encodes CASSRMGSGQPQHF.

The CDR3 sequence: CASSQGPGQGAAGVGTEAFF. In DNA, the CDR3 is TGCGCCAGCAGCCAAGGACCCGGACAGGGGGCGGCGGGAGTTGGGACTGAAGCTTTCTTT. The V call is TRBV4-3, the J call TRBJ1-1, with 11 bases aligning to TRBD1. Per the germline V gene, CDR1 is LGHNA and CDR2 is YSLEER. V shed 1 base and J 5 bases; nucleotides not matched to a gene: 18. There are 20 residues in the CDR3.

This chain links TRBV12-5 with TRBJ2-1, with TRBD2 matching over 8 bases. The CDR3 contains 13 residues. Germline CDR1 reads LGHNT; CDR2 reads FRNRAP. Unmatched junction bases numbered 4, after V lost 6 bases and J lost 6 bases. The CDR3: CASGSGTSNEQFF. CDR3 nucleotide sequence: TGTGCTAGTGGCTCCGGGACTAGCAATGAGCAGTTCTTC.

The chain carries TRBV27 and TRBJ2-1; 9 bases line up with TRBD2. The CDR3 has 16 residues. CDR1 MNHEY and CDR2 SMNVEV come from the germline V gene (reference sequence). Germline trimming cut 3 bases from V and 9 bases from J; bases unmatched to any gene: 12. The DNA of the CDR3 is TGTGCCAGCAGTTTCCACGGACTAGCGAAGAGGGGTGAGCAGTTCTTC. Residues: CASSFHGLAKRGEQFF.

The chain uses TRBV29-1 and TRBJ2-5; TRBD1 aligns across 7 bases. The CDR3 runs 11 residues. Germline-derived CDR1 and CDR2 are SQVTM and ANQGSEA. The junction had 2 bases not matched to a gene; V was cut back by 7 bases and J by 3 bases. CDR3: CSDTGEETQYF. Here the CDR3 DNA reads TGCAGCGACACAGGGGAAGAGACCCAGTACTTC.

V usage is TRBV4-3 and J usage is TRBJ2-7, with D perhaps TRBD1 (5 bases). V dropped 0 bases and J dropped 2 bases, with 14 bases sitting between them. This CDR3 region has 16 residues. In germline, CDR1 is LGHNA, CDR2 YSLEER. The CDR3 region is CASSQDLGLLAYEQYF. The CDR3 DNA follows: TGCGCCAGCAGCCAAGATCTGGGGCTGCTTGCCTACGAGCAGTACTTC.